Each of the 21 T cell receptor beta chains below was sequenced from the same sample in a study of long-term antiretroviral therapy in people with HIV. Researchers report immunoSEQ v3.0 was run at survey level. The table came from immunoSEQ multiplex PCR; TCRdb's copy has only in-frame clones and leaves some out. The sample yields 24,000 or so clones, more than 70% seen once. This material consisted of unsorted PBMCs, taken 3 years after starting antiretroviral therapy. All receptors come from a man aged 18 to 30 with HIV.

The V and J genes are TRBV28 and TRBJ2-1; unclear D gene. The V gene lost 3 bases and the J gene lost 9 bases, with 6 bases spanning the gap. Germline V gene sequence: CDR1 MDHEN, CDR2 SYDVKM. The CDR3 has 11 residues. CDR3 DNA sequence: TGTGCCAGCAGTTTTTACCGTGAGCAGTTCTTC. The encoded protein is CASSFYREQFF.

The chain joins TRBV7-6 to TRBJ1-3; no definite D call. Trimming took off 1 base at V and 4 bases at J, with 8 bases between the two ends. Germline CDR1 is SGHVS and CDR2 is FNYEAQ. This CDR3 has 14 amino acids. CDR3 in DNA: TGTGCCAGCAGCTTAGACTCGACCGGAAACACCATATATTTT. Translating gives CASSLDSTGNTIYF.

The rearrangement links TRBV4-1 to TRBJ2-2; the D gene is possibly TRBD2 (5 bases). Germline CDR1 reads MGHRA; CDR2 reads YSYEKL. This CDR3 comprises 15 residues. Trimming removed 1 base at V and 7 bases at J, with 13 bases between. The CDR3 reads CASSQGPLRGGELFF. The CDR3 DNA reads TGCGCCAGCAGCCAAGGCCCCCTCCGGGGCGGGGAGCTGTTTTTT.

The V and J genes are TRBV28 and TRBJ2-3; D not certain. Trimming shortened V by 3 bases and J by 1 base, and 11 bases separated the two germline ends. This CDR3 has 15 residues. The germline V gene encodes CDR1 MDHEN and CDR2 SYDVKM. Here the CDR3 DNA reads TGTGCCAGCAGTTTCGGTGGGCCAGGCACAGATACGCAGTATTTT. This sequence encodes CASSFGGPGTDTQYF.

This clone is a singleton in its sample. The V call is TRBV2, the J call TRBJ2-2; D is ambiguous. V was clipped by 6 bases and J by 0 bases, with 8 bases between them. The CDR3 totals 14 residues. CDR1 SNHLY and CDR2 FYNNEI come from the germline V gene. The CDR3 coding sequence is TGTGCCAGCAGCTCGGTCGCGAACACCGGGGAGCTGTTTTTT. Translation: CASSSVANTGELFF.

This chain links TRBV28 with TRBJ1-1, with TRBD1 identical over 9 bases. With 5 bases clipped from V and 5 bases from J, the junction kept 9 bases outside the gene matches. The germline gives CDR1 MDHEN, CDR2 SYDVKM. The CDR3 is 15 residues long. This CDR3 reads CASSPPGQGETEAFF. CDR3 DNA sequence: TGTGCCAGCAGTCCCCCGGGACAGGGCGAAACTGAAGCTTTCTTT.

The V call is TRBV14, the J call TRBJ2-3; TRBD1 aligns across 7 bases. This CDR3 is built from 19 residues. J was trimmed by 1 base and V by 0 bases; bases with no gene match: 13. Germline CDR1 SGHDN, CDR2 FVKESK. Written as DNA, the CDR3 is TGTGCCAGCAGCCAAGAATCCCTGAGGGGGCCTAGGGGCACAGATACGCAGTATTTT. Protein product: CASSQESLRGPRGTDTQYF.

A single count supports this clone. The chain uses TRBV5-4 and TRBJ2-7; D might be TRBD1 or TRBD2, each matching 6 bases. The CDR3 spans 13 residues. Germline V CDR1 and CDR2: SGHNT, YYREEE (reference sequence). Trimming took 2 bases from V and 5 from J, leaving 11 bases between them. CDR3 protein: CASSFGGGHEQYF. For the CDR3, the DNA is TGTGCCAGCAGCTTTGGAGGGGGACACGAGCAGTACTTC.

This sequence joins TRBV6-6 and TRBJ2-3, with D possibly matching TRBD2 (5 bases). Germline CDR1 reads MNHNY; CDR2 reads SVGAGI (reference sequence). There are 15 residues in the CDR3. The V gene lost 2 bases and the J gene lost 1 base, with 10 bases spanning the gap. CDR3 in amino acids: CASSYGPAGTDTQYF. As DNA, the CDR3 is TGTGCCAGCAGTTACGGGCCAGCGGGCACAGATACGCAGTATTTT.

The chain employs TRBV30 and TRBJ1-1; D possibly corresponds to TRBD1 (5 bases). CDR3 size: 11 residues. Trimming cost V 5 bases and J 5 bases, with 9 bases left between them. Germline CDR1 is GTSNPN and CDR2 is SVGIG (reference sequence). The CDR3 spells CAWVGGTEAFF. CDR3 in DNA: TGTGCCTGGGTGGGGGGGACTGAAGCTTTCTTT.

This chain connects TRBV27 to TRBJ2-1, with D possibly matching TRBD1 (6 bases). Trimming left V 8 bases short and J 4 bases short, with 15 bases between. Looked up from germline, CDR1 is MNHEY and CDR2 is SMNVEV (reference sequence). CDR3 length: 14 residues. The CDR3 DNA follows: TGTGCCAGCGGCAGACAGGATCGTTACAATGAGCAGTTCTTC. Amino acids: CASGRQDRYNEQFF.

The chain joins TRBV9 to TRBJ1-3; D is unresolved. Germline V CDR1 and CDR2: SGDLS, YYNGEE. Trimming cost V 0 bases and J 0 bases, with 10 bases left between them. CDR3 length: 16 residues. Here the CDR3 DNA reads TGTGCCAGCAGCGTAGGCCTTGGACTCTCTGGAAACACCATATATTTT. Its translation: CASSVGLGLSGNTIYF.

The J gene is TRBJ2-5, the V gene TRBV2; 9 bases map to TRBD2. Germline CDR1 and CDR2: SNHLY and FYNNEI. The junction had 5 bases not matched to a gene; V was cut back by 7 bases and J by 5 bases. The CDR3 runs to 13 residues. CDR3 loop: CASKRGAGETQYF. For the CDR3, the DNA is TGTGCCAGCAAGCGGGGGGCCGGTGAGACCCAGTACTTC.

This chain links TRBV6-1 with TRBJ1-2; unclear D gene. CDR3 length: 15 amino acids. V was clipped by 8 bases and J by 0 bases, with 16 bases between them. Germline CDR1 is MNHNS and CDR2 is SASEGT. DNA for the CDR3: TGTGCCAGCCTGAGGGCGGACTCAGCTAACTATGGCTACACCTTC. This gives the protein CASLRADSANYGYTF.

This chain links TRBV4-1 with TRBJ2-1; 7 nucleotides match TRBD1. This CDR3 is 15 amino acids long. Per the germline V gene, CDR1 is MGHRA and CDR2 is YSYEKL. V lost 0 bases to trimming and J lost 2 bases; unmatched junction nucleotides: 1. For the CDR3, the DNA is TGCGCCAGCAGCCAAGATCAGGGGGCCTACAATGAGCAGTTCTTC. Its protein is CASSQDQGAYNEQFF.

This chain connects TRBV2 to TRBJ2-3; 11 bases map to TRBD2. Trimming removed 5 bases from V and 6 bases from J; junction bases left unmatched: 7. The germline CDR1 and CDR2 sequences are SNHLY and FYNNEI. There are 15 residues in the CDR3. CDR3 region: CASSRGLAAEDTQYF. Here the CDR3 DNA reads TGTGCCAGCAGTCGGGGACTAGCGGCGGAGGATACGCAGTATTTT.

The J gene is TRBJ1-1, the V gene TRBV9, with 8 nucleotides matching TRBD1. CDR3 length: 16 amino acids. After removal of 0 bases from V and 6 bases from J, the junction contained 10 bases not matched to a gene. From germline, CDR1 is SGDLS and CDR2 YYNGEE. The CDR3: CASSVVSGQGGPEAFF. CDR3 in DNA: TGTGCCAGCAGCGTAGTTAGTGGACAGGGTGGACCTGAAGCTTTCTTT.

For the CDR3, the DNA is TGCGCCAGCAGCTCGGGACAGGGAAGGGGCGAGCAGTACTTC. Translating it yields CASSSGQGRGEQYF. This chain connects TRBV5-1 to TRBJ2-7; 9 nucleotides match TRBD1. Losses at the gene ends were 3 bases for V and 6 bases for J; bases not matched to a gene: 7. The germline V gene has CDR1 SGHRS and CDR2 YFSETQ. The CDR3 has 14 amino acids.

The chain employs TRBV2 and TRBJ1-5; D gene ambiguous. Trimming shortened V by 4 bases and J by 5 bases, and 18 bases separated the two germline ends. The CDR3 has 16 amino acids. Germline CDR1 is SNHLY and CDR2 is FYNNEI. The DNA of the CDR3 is TGTGCCAGCAGTGCTCTCGCGACGGGGAGGGATCAGCCCCAGCATTTT. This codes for CASSALATGRDQPQHF.

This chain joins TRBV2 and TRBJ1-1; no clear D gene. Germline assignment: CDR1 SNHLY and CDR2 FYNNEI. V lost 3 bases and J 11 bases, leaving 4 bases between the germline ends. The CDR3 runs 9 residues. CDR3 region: CASSDVAFF. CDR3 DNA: TGTGCCAGCAGTGACGTTGCTTTCTTT.

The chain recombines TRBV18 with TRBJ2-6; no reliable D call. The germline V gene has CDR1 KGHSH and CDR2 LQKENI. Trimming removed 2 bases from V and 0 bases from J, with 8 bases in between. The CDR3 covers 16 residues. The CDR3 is CASSPSISSGANVLTF. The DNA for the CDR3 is TGTGCCAGCTCACCAAGTATCAGCTCTGGGGCCAACGTCCTGACTTTC.